This T cell receptor beta chain emerged from a study of cytomegalovirus exposure and HLA in healthy donors. Broader study findings: The likely origin of a cluster of highly shared sequence variants was a sequencing artifact. An ancestry cluster, one associated with Asian ancestry, reportedly showed fewer N-insertions than the approximately 650-donor mean in a later analysis. In a later analysis, at a false discovery rate of 0.05, 15,000 to 20,000 TCR beta sequences were associated with HLA alleles. The study found most TCR sequences rare, yet found some public TCRs in many donors.

Comments on this clone: Its target is unknown.

The CDR3 runs 16 residues. Trimming cost V 5 bases and J 7 bases, with 23 bases left between them. Germline lookup yields CDR1 MGHRA and CDR2 YSYEKL. The primer mix had 60 Vbeta and 13 Jbeta primers. Here immunoSEQ multiplex PCR was the method, and the copy in TCRdb shows in-frame clones only, minus some. In the table there are 70,000 to 100,000 clones, 75% to 85% of which are singletons. The chain joins TRBV4-1 to TRBJ1-2; the D is unclear. This receptor was taken from a man aged 18-30 years in good health and CMV-seronegative. The material sequenced was PBMCs. CDR3 sequence reads: CASSTLGEADTSGYTF. The CDR3 coding sequence is TGCGCCAGCAGCACCCTTGGGGAGGCTGACACCTCTGGCTACACCTTC.